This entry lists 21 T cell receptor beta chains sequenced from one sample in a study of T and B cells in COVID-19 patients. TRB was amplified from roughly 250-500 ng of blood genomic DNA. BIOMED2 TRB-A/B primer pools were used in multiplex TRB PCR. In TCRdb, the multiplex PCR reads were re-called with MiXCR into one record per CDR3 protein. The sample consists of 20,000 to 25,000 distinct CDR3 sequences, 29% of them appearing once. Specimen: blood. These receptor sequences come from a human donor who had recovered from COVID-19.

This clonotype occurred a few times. As DNA, the CDR3 is TGTGCCAGCATGAAGGGACAGGGATACGGTCAGCCCCAGCATTTT. Translating gives CASMKGQGYGQPQHF. The chain recombines TRBV27 with TRBJ1-5; 9 nucleotides align to TRBD1. CDR1 and CDR2 (germline): MNHEY, SMNVEV (reference sequence). The CDR3 totals 15 residues. V dropped 7 bases and J dropped 6; count of bases not matched to a gene: 10.

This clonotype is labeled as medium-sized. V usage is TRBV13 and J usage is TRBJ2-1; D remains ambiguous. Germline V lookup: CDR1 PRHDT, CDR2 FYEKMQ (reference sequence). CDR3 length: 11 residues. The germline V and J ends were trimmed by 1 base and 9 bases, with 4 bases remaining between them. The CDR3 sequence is CASSLASEQFF. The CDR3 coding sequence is TGTGCCAGCAGCTTAGCGAGTGAGCAGTTCTTC.

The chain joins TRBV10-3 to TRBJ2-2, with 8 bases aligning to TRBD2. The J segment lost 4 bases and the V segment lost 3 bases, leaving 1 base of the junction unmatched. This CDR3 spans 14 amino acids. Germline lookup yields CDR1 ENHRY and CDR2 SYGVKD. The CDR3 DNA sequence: TGTGCCATCAGTGACCGGGAGGGCACCGGGGAGCTGTTTTTT. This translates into CAISDREGTGELFF.

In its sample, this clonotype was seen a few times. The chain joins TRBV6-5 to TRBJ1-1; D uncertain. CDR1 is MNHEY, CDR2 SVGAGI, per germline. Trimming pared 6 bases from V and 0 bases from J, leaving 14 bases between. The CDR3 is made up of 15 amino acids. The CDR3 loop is CASRGGPPLNTEAFF. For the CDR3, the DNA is TGTGCCAGCAGAGGAGGGCCTCCCTTGAACACTGAAGCTTTCTTT.

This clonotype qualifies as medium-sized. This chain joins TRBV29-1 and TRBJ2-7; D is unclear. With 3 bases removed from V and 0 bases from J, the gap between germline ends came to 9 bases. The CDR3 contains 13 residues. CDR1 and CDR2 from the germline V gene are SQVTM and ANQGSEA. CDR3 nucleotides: TGCAGCGTTGAGTACGGCGACTCCTACGAGCAGTACTTC. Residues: CSVEYGDSYEQYF.

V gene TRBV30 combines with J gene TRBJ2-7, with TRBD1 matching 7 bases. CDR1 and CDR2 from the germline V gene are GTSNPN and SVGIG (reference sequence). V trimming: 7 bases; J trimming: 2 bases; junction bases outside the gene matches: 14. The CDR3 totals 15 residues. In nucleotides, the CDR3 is TGTGCCTTCAAACATGACAGGGAAGTTACCTACGAGCAGTACTTC. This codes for CAFKHDREVTYEQYF.

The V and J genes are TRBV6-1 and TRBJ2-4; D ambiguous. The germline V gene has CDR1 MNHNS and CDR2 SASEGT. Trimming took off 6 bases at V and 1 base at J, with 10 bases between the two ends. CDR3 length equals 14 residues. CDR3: CASSDTSAKNIQYF. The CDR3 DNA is TGTGCCAGCAGCGACACCTCGGCCAAAAACATTCAGTACTTC.

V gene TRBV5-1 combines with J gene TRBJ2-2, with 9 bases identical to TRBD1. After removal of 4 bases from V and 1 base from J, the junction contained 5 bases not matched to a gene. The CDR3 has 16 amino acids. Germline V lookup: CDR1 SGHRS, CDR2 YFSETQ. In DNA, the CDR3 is TGCGCCAGCAGCCTATGGACAGGGGTGAACACCGGGGAGCTGTTTTTT. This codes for CASSLWTGVNTGELFF.

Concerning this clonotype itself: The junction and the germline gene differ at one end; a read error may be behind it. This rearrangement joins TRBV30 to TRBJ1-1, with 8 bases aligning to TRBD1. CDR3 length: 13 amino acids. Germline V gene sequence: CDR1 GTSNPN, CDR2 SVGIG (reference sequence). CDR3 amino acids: CAWSGQGTDEALF. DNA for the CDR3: TGTGCCTGGTCAGGACAGGGAACGGATGAAGCTTTATTT.

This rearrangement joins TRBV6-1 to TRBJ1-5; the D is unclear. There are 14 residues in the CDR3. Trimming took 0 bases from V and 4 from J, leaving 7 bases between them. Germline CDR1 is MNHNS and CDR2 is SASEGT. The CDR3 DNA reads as TGTGCCAGCAGTGAAGCGCCGGGGAATCAGCCCCAGCATTTT. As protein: CASSEAPGNQPQHF.

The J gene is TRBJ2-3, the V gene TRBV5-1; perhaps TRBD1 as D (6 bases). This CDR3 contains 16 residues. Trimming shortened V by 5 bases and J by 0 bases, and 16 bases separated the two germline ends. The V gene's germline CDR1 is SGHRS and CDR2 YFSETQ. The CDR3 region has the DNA TGCGCCAGCAGTGGAGAACAGGGAATCAGCACAGATACGCAGTATTTT. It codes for CASSGEQGISTDTQYF.

For the CDR3, the DNA is TGTGCCACCGACCGGACTAGCGGGGGGGCCAGCTCCTACGAGCAGTACTTC. Translation: CATDRTSGGASSYEQYF. The chain uses TRBV6-5 and TRBJ2-7; 15 bases align to TRBD2. J gave up 0 bases and V 10 bases, and 10 bases lay outside the gene matches. The CDR3 length is 17 residues. Germline assignment: CDR1 MNHEY and CDR2 SVGAGI.

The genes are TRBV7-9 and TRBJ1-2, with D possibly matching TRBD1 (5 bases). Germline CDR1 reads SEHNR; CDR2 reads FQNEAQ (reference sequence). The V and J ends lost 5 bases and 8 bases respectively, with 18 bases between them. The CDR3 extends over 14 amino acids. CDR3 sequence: CASSPSAGRTGYTF. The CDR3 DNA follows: TGTGCCAGCAGCCCATCGGCAGGGAGGACGGGCTACACCTTC.

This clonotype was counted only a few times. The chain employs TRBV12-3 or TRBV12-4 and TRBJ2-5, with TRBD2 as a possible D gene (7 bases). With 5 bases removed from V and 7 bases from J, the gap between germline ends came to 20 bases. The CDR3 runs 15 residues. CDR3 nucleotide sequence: TGTGCCAGCAGTCACCGGGGGGCGGGAATAAGGACCCAGTACTTC. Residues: CASSHRGAGIRTQYF.

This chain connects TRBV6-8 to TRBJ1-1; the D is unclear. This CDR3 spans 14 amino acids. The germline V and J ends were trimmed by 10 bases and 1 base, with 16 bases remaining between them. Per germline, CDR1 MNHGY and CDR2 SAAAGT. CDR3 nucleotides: TGTGCCATCACCCTCCGGGCGTCGAACACTGAAGCTTTCTTT. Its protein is CAITLRASNTEAFF.

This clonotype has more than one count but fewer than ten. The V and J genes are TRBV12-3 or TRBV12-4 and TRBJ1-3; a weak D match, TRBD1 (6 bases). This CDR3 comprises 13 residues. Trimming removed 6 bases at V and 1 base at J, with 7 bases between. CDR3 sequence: CASRTGSGNTIYF. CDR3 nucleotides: TGTGCCAGCAGGACAGGTTCTGGAAACACCATATATTTT.

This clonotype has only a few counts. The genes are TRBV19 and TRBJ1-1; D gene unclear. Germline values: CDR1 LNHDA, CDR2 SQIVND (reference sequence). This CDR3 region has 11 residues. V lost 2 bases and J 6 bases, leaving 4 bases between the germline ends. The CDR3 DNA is TGTGCCAGTAGTATACTGGCTGAAGCTTTCTTT. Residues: CASSILAEAFF. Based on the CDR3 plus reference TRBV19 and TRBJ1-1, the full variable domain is DGGITQSPKYLFRKEGQNVTLSCEQNLNHDAMYWYRQDPGQGLRLIYYSQIVNDFQKGDIAEGYSVSREKKESFPLTVTSAQKNPTAFYLCASSILAEAFFGQGTRLTVV.

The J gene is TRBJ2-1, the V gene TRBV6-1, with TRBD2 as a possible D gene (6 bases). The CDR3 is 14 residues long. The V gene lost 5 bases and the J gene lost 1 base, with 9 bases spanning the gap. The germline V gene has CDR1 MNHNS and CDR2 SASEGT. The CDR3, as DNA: TGTGCCAGCAGTTCACGGGAGTCCTACAATGAGCAGTTCTTC. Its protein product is CASSSRESYNEQFF.

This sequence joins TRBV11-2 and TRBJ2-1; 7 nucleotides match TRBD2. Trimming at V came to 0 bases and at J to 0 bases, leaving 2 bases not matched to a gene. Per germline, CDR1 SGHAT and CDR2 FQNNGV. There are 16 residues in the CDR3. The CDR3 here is CASSLEGGSSYNEQFF. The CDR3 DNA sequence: TGTGCCAGCAGCTTAGAAGGCGGGAGCTCCTACAATGAGCAGTTCTTC.

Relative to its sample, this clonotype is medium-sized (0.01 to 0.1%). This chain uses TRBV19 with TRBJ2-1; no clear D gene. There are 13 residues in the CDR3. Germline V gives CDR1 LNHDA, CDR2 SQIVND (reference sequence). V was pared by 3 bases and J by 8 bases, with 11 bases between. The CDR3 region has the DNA TGTGCCAGTAGTATTCAGGTTTCTGATGAGCAGTTCTTC. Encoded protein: CASSIQVSDEQFF.

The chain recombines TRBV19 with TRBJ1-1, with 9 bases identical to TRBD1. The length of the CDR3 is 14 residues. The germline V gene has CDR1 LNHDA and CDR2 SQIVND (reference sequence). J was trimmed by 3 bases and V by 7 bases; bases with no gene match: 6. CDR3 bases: TGTGCCAGTAACAATGACAGGGGGGACACTGAAGCTTTCTTT. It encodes CASNNDRGDTEAFF.